Detailed here is one T cell receptor (beta chain). Its antigen is not known. These data belong to a study of cytomegalovirus exposure and HLA in healthy donors. The study, taken as a whole, reports: Within the data, a cluster of highly shared sequence variants was likely a sequencing artifact. TCR beta chains numbering some 160 were designated cytomegalovirus-associated. A later analysis reported that several of the most significant clusters appeared to be linked to common viral pathogens, among them Epstein-Barr virus. Rare sequences made up most TCRs, while some public TCRs were found in many donors.

Vbeta (60) and Jbeta (13) primers were used in the PCR. The data were produced by immunoSEQ multiplex PCR, yet TCRdb's version contains in-frame clones alone and is incomplete. The sample carries roughly 170,000 clones, less than 85% recorded once. The sample comprised PBMCs. The source of this sequence is a man in his late teens or twenties in good health and CMV-seronegative.

CDR3 residues: CASSSGHLNTIYF. The CDR3 nucleotides are TGTGCCAGCAGCTCCGGACATCTAAACACCATATATTTT. The V call is TRBV7-9, the J call TRBJ1-3, with D perhaps matching TRBD1 (5 bases). Germline V gene lookup returns CDR1 SEHNR and CDR2 FQNEAQ (reference sequence). The CDR3 extends over 13 amino acids. Deletions cut 4 bases from V and 6 bases from J, with 10 bases between.